Following are 9 T cell receptor beta chains from one sample sequenced in a study of neoadjuvant anti-PD-1 for oral cavity cancer. The repertoire was sequenced with immunoSEQ multiplex PCR; TCRdb's copy has only in-frame clones and lacks some. The sample gives about 15,000 clones, approximately 65% of which show up once; about 2.5% is in the top ten. The sample consisted of PBMCs, taken before nivolumab (anti-PD-1) treatment. The receptors were sampled from a person aged 35-79 years with oral cavity squamous cell carcinoma.

This clone has just one count. V usage is TRBV2 and J usage is TRBJ2-3; TRBD1 matches at 7 bases. Germline V lookup: CDR1 SNHLY, CDR2 FYNNEI. With 4 bases clipped from V and 1 base from J, the junction kept 5 bases outside the gene matches. This CDR3 has 15 residues. CDR3 amino acids: CASSADRAGTDTQYF. In DNA, the CDR3 is TGTGCCAGCAGTGCTGACAGGGCTGGCACAGATACGCAGTATTTT.

This clone was seen only once. The chain uses TRBV7-8 and TRBJ2-5; D ambiguous. Germline V gene lookup returns CDR1 SGHVS and CDR2 FQNEAQ. The ends were cut back, 2 bases at V and 5 bases at J, with 3 bases in the middle. This CDR3 is built from 11 residues. The CDR3 loop reads CASSLSETQYF. The CDR3 DNA follows: TGTGCCAGCAGCTTATCCGAGACCCAGTACTTC.

The chain is built from TRBV11-1 and TRBJ2-7; 9 bases agree with TRBD1. The CDR3 covers 14 residues. CDR1 is SGHAT and CDR2 is FQDESV in the germline V gene (reference sequence). V trimming: 5 bases; J trimming: 6 bases; junction bases outside the gene matches: 8. CDR3 sequence: CASSPHRGQLEQYF. CDR3 nucleotide sequence: TGTGCCAGCAGCCCACACAGGGGGCAGCTCGAGCAGTACTTC.

This chain connects TRBV28 to TRBJ2-7, with D possibly TRBD1 on 5 matching bases. This CDR3 spans 14 amino acids. V gave up 6 bases and J gave up 6 bases, with 18 bases separating them. The V gene's germline CDR1 is MDHEN and CDR2 SYDVKM. CDR3 nucleotides: TGTGCCAGCAGGTCTTCGACAGTTCCTGGCGAGCAGTACTTC. Translated: CASRSSTVPGEQYF.

The CDR3 protein is CASSSGGGGRSYNEQFF. The CDR3 DNA follows: TGTGCCAGCAGCTCCGGAGGGGGCGGGCGGTCCTACAATGAGCAGTTCTTC. V usage is TRBV11-3 and J usage is TRBJ2-1, with D perhaps TRBD1 (7 bases). This CDR3 comprises 17 residues. The germline gives CDR1 SGHNT, CDR2 YENEEA. V lost 4 bases to trimming and J lost 1 base, with 17 bases between them.

The V and J genes are TRBV29-1 and TRBJ1-2; 8 bases are shared with TRBD1. After removal of 4 bases from V and 0 bases from J, the junction contained 4 bases not matched to a gene. The CDR3 sequence is 14 residues long. Germline lookup yields CDR1 SQVTM and CDR2 ANQGSEA. The CDR3 nucleotides read TGCAGCGTTGGGGGACAGGCGGCTAACTATGGCTACACCTTC. It encodes CSVGGQAANYGYTF.

The chain combines TRBV27 with TRBJ2-1; maybe TRBD2 (6 bases). V was shortened by 2 bases and J by 8 bases, with 22 bases between the two germline ends. The CDR3 spans 17 residues. Germline CDR1 is MNHEY and CDR2 is SMNVEV (reference sequence). CDR3 sequence: CASSLLGPRDLRDEQFF. The CDR3 bases are TGTGCCAGCAGTTTACTGGGGCCCCGGGACTTGCGAGATGAGCAGTTCTTC.

In its sample, this clone was seen a few times. The chain couples TRBV7-8 to TRBJ2-3; no clear D gene. CDR1 is SGHVS and CDR2 is FQNEAQ in the germline V gene. The CDR3 is made up of 15 amino acids. V lost 5 bases, J lost 6 bases, and 18 bases lay in between. CDR3 residues: CASSPLVAVRDTQYF. The CDR3 DNA sequence: TGTGCCAGCAGCCCCCTAGTGGCCGTGCGTGATACGCAGTATTTT.

The chain combines TRBV10-3 with TRBJ2-7, with 10 bases matching TRBD2. Per germline, CDR1 ENHRY and CDR2 SYGVKD. The CDR3 is 17 residues long. V was clipped by 10 bases and J by 0 bases; unmatched bases: 15. The CDR3 sequence: CATQGPVSGRPSYEQYF. CDR3 nucleotide sequence: TGTGCCACGCAGGGTCCTGTTAGCGGGAGGCCCTCCTACGAGCAGTACTTC.